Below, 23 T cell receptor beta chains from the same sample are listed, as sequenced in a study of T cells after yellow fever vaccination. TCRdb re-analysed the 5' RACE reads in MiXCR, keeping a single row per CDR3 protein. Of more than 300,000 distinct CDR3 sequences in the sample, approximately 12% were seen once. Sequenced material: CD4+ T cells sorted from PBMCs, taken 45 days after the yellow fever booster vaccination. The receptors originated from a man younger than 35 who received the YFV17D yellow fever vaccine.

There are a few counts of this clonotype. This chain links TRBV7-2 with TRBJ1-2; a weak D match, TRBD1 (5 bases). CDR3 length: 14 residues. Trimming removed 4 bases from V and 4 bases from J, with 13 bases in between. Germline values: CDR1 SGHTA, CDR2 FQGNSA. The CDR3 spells CASSSQADSYGYTF. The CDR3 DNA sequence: TGTGCCAGCAGCTCCCAGGCCGACAGCTATGGCTACACCTTC.

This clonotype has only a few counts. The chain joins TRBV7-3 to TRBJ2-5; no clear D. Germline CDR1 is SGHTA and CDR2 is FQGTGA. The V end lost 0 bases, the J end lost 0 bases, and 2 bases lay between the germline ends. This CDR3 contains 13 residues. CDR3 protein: CASSLTHQETQYF. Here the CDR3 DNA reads TGTGCCAGCAGCTTAACACACCAAGAGACCCAGTACTTC.

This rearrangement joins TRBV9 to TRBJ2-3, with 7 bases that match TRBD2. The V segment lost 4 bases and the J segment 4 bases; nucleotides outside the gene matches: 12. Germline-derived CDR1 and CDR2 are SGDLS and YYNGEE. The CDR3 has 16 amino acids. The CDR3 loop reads CASSFSGLGAPDTQYF. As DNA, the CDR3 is TGTGCCAGCAGCTTTAGCGGGTTAGGGGCCCCAGATACGCAGTATTTT.

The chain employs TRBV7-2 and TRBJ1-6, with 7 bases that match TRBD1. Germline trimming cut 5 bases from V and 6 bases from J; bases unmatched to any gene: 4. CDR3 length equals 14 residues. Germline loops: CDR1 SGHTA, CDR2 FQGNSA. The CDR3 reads CASSRDSSNSPLHF. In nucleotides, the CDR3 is TGTGCCAGCAGCCGGGACAGCTCTAATTCACCCCTCCACTTT.

In DNA form, the CDR3 reads TGTGCCAGCAGCCAGGAAGCCGGGACAGTTGTAACTGAAGCTTTCTTT. It specifies CASSQEAGTVVTEAFF. This chain connects TRBV3-1 to TRBJ1-1; 7 bases are shared with TRBD1. V lost 3 bases and J lost 5; bases outside the gene matches: 12. The CDR3 contains 16 residues. Germline V CDR1 and CDR2: LGHDT, YNNKEL (reference sequence).

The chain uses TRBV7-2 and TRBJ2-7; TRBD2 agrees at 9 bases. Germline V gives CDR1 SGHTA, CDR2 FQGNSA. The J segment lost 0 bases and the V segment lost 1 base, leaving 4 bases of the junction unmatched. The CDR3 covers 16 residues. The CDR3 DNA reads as TGTGCCAGCAGCTTAGTAGCGGGGGTACTCTCCTACGAGCAGTACTTC. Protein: CASSLVAGVLSYEQYF.

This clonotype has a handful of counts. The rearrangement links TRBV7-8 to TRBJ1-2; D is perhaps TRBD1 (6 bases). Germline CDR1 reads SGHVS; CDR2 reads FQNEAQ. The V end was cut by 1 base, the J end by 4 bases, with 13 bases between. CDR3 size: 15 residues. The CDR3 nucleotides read TGTGCCAGCAGCTTAGATGGGGGGCCAGGCTATGGCTACACCTTC. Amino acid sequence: CASSLDGGPGYGYTF.

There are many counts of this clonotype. This chain's CDR3 is CASSHVGVGVEENIQYF. The CDR3 nucleotides are TGCGCCAGCAGCCACGTGGGGGTTGGGGTTGAGGAAAACATTCAGTACTTC. The chain combines TRBV4-3 with TRBJ2-4; D might be TRBD1 or TRBD2, each matching 5 bases. Germline V CDR1 and CDR2: LGHNA, YSLEER. This CDR3 region has 17 residues. V was trimmed by 3 bases and J by 5 bases, leaving 20 bases between them.

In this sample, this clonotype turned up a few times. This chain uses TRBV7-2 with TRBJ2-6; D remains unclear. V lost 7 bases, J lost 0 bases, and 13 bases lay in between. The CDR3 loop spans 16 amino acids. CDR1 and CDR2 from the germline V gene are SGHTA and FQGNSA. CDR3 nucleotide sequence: TGTGCCAGCACCCGACTGGCCTCCTCTGGGGCCAACGTCCTGACTTTC. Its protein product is CASTRLASSGANVLTF.

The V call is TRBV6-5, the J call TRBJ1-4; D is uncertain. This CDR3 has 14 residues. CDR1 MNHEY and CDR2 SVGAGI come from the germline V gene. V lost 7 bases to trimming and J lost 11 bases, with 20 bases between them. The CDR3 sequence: CASKPLLGPGKLFF. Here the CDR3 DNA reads TGTGCCAGCAAGCCTTTGTTAGGGCCTGGGAAACTGTTTTTT.

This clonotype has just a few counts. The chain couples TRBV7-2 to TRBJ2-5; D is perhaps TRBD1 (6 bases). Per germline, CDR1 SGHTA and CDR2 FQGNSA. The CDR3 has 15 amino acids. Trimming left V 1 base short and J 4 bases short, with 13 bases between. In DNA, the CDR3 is TGTGCCAGCAGCTTAGGTGTGACAGGTCGAGAGACCCAGTACTTC. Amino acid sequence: CASSLGVTGRETQYF.

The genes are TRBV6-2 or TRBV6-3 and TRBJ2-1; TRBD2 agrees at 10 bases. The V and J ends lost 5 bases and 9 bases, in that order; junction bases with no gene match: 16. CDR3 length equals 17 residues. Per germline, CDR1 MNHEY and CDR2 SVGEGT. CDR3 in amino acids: CASSRVQRGGPGGEQFF. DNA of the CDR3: TGTGCCAGCAGTCGGGTCCAGCGGGGGGGACCGGGGGGTGAGCAGTTCTTC.

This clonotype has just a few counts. In nucleotides, the CDR3 is TGTGCCAGCAGTTTATCGGGGGGCACCGGGGAGCTGTTTTTT. Translated, it gives CASSLSGGTGELFF. V gene TRBV12-3 or TRBV12-4 combines with J gene TRBJ2-2, with TRBD2 identical over 7 bases. This CDR3 spans 14 amino acids. V was pared by 2 bases and J by 4 bases, with 1 base of the junction left unmatched.

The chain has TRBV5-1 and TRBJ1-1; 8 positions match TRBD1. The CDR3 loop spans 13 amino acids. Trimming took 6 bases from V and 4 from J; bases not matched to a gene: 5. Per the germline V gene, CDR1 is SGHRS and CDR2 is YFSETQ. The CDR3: CASNRQGSTEAFF. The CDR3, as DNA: TGCGCCAGCAACAGACAGGGGTCCACTGAAGCTTTCTTT. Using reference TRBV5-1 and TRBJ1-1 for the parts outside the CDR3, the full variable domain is KAGVTQTPRYLIKTRGQQVTLSCSPISGHRSVSWYQQTPGQGLQFLFEYFSETQRNKGNFPGRFSGRQFSNSRSEMNVSTLELGDSALYLCASNRQGSTEAFFGQGTRLTVV.

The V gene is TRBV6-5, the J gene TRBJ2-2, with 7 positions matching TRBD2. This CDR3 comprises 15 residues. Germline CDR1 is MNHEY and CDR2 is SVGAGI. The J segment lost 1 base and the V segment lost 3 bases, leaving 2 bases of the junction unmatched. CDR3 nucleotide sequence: TGTGCCAGCAGTTATTTAGCGGGGAACACCGGGGAGCTGTTTTTT. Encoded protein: CASSYLAGNTGELFF.

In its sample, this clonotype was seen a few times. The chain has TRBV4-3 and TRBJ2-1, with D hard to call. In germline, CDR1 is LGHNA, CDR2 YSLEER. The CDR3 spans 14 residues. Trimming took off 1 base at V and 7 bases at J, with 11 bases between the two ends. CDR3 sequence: CASSQGALSNEQFF. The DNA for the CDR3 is TGCGCCAGCAGCCAAGGGGCTCTTTCTAATGAGCAGTTCTTC.

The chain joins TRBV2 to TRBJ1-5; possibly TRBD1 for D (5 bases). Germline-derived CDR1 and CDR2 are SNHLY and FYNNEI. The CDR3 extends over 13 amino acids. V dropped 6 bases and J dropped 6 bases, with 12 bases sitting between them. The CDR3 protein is CASSSGSGQPQHF. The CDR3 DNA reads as TGTGCCAGCAGCTCAGGGTCGGGTCAGCCCCAGCATTTT.

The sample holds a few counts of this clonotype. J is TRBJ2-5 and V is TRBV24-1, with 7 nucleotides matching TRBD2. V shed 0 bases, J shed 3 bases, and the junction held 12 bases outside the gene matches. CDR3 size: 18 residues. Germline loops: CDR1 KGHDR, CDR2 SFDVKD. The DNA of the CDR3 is TGTGCCACCAGTGATTTGTGGGGGGGACTAACGAGCAAAGAGACCCAGTACTTC. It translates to CATSDLWGGLTSKETQYF.

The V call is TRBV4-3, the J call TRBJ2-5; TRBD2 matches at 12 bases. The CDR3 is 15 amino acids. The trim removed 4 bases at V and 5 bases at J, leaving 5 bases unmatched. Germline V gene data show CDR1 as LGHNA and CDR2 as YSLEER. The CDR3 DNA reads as TGCGCCAGCAGCCGACTAGCGGGGGATGGGGAGACCCAGTACTTC. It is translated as CASSRLAGDGETQYF.

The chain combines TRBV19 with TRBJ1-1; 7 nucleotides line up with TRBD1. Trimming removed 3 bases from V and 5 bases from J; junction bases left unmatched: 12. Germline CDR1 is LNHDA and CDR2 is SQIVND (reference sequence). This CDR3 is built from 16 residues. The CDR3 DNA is TGTGCCAGTAGTATCCTATACGCAGGGGGGGAAACTGAAGCTTTCTTT. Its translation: CASSILYAGGETEAFF.

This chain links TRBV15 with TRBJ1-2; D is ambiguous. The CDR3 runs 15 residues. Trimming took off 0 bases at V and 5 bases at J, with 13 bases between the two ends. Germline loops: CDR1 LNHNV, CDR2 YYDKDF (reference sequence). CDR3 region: CATSRDPSLGYGYTF. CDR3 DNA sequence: TGTGCCACCAGCAGAGATCCGAGCCTGGGGTATGGCTACACCTTC.

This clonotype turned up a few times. CDR3 DNA: TGTGCCAGCAGTGATAACCAGGGTTTCTATGGCTACACCTTC. Residues: CASSDNQGFYGYTF. The rearrangement joins TRBV25-1 to TRBJ1-2; the D gene is possibly TRBD1 (5 bases). V lost 3 bases and J 4 bases, leaving 12 bases between the germline ends. Germline lookup yields CDR1 MGHDK and CDR2 SYGVNS. The CDR3 loop spans 14 amino acids.

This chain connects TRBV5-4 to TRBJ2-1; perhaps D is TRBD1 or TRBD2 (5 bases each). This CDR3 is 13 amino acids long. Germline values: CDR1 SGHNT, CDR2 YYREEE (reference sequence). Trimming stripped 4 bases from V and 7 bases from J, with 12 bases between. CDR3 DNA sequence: TGTGCCAGCAGCCCGGGACCGCAAAATGAGCAGTTCTTC. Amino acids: CASSPGPQNEQFF.